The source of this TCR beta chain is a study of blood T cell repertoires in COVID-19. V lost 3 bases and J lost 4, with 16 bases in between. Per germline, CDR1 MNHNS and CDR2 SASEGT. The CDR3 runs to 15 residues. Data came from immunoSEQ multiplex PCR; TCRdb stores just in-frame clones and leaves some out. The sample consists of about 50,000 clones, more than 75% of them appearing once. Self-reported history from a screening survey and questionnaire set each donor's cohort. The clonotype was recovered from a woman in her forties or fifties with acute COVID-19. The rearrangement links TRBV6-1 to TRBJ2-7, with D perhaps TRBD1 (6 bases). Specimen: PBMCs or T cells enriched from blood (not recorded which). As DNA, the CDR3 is TGTGCCAGCAGTGATTGGGCAGGGGCGTCATACGAGCAGTACTTC. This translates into CASSDWAGASYEQYF.